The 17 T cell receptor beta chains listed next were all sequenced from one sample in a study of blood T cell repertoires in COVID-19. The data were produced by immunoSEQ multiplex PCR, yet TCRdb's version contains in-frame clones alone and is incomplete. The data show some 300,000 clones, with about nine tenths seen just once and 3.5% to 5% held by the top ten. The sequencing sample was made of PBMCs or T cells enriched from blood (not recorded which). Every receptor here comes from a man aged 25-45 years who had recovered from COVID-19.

The DNA for the CDR3 is TGTGCCAGCAGCTTGTCGTCGGTCTCCTACGAGCAGTACTTC. It specifies CASSLSSVSYEQYF. The chain recombines TRBV5-6 with TRBJ2-7; no definite D call. The CDR3 covers 14 residues. Deletions cut 1 base from V and 0 bases from J, with 8 bases between. The germline gives CDR1 SGHDT, CDR2 YYEEEE.

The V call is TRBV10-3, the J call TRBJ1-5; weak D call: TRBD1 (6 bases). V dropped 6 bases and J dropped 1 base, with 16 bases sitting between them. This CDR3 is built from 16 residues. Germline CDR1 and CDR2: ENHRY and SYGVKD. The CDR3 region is CAIRRDTGLSNQPQHF. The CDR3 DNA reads TGTGCCATCAGGAGAGATACAGGGTTGAGCAATCAGCCCCAGCATTTT.

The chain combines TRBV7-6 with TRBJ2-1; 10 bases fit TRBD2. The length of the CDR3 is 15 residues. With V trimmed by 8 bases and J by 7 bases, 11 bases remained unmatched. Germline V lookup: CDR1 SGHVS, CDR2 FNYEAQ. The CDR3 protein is CASLLGTSGENEQFF. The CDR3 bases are TGTGCCAGCCTCTTAGGAACTAGCGGGGAGAATGAGCAGTTCTTC.

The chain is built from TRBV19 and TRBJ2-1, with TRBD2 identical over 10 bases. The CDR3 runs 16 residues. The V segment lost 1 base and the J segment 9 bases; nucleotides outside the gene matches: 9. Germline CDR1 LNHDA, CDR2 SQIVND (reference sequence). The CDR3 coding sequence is TGTGCCAGTAGTATAGTCCCTAGCGGGGGATTAGGTGAGCAGTTCTTC. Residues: CASSIVPSGGLGEQFF.

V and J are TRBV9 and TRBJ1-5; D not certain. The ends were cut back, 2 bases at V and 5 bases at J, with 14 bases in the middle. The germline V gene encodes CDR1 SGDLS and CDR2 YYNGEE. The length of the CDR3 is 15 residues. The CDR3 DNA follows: TGTGCCAGCAGCGTGAAGACACGATCAGATCAGCCCCAGCATTTT. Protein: CASSVKTRSDQPQHF.

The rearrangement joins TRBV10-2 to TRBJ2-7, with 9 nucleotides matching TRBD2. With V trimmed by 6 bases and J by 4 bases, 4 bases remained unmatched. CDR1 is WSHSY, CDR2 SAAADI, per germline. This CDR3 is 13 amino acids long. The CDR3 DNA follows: TGCGCCAGCAGAGAGACTAGCGGTTACGAGCAGTACTTC. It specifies CASRETSGYEQYF.

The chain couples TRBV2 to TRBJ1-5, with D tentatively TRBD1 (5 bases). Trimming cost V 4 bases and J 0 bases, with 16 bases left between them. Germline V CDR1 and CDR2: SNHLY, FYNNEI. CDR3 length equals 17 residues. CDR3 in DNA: TGTGCCAGCAGTGTTTCCCCGACAGCCGATAGCAATCAGCCCCAGCATTTT. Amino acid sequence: CASSVSPTADSNQPQHF.

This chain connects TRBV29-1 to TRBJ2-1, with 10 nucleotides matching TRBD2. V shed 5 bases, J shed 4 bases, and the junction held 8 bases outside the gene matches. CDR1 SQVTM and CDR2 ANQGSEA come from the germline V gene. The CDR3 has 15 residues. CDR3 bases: TGCAGCGTTTCCCTAGCGGGAGCGGGTTACAATGAGCAGTTCTTC. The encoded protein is CSVSLAGAGYNEQFF.

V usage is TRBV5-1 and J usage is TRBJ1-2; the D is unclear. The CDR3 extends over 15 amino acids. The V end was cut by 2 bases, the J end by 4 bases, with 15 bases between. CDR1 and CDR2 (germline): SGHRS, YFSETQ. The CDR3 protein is CASSFVPGDGYGYTF. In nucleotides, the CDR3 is TGCGCCAGCAGCTTCGTCCCCGGGGATGGCTATGGCTACACCTTC.

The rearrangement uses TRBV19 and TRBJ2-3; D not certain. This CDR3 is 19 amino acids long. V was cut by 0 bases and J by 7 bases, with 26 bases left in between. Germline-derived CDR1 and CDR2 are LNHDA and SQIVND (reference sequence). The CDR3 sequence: CASSIDSPPANPSRNTQYF. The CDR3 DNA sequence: TGTGCCAGTAGTATAGATTCTCCTCCCGCTAACCCCTCACGTAATACGCAGTATTTT.

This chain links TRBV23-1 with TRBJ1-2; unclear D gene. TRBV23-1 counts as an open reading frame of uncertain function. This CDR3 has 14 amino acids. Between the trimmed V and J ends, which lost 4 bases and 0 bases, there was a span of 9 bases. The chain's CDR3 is CASSLPGTNYGYTF. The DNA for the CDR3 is TGCGCCAGCAGTCTACCGGGAACTAACTATGGCTACACCTTC.

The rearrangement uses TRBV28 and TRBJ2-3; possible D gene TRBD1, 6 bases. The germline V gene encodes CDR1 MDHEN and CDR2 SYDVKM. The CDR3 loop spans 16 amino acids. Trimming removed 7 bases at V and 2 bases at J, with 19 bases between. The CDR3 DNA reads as TGTGCCAGCAATCCAGCTCCCGGACAGACCACAGATACGCAGTATTTT. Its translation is CASNPAPGQTTDTQYF. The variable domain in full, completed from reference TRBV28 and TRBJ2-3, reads DVKVTQSSRYLVKRTGEKVFLECVQDMDHENMFWYRQDPGLGLRLIYFSYDVKMKEKGDIPEGYSVSREKKERFSLILESASTNQTSMYLCASNPAPGQTTDTQYFGPGTRLTVL.

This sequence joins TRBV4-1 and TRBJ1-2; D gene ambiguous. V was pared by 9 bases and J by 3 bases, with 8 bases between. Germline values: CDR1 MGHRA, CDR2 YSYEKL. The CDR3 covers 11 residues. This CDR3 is CARPPDYGYTF. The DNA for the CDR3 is TGCGCCAGGCCGCCGGACTATGGCTACACCTTC.

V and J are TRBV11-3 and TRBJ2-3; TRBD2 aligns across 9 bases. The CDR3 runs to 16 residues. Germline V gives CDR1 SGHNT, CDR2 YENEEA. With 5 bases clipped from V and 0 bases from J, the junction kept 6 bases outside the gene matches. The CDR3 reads CASSPRTSVSTDTQYF. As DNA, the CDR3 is TGTGCCAGCAGCCCGAGGACTAGCGTAAGCACAGATACGCAGTATTTT. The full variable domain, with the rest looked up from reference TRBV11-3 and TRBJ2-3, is EAGVVQSPRYKIIEKKQPVAFWCNPISGHNTLYWYLQNLGQGPELLIRYENEEAVDDSQLPKDRFSAERLKGVDSTLKIQPAELGDSAVYLCASSPRTSVSTDTQYFGPGTRLTVL.

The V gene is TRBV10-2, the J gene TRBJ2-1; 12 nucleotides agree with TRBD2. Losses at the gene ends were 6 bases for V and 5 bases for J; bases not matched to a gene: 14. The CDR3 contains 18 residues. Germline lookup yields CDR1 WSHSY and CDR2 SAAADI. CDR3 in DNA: TGCGCCAGCAGGACGTGGCTAGCGGGGGGGGACATCAACAATGAGCAGTTCTTC. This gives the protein CASRTWLAGGDINNEQFF.

For the CDR3, the DNA is TGTGCCAGTAGTTGGGGGACACCGATCACAGATACGCAGTATTTT. Translation gives CASSWGTPITDTQYF. The J gene is TRBJ2-3, the V gene TRBV19, with D possibly matching TRBD1 (6 bases). The CDR3 contains 15 residues. Deletions cut 5 bases from V and 2 bases from J, with 14 bases between. CDR1 is LNHDA and CDR2 is SQIVND in the germline V gene (reference sequence).

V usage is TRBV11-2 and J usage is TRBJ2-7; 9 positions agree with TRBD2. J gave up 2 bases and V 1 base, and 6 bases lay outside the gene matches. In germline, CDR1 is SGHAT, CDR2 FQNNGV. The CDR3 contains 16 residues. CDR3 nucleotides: TGTGCCAGCAGCTTAGGTTTAGCGGGAGACCCCTACGAGCAGTACTTC. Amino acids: CASSLGLAGDPYEQYF.